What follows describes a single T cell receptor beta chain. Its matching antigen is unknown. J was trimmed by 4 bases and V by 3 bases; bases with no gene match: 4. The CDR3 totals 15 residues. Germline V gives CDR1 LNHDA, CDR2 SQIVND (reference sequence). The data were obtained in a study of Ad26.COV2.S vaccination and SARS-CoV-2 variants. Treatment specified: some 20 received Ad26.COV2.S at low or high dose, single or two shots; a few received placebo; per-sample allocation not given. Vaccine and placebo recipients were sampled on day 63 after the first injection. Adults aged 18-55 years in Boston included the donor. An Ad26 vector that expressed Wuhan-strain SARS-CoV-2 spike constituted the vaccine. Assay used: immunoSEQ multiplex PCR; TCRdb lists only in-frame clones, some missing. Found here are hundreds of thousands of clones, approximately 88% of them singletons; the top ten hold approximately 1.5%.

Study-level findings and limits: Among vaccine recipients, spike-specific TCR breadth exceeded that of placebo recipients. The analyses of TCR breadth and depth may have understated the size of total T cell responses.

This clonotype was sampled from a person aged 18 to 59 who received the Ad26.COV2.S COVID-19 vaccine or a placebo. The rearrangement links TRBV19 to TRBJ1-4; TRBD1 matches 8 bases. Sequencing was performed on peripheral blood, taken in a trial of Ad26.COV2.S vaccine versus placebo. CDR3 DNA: TGTGCCAGTAGTATCAGGACAGGGTATAATGAAAAACTGTTTTTT. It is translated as CASSIRTGYNEKLFF.